This T cell receptor beta chain is drawn from a study of CD8 T cells in Susac syndrome (dated by TCRdb to between 2019 and 2020). For the study in its entirety: Repertoire sequencing was used to test whether CD8+ T cell activation and differentiation in Susac syndrome was antigen driven. The study compared CD8+ T cell repertoire clonality among 12 healthy donors, around 14 Susac syndrome patients and roughly 16 multiple sclerosis patients.

About this clonotype itself: Which antigen it targets is not known. Base-call qualities are not available, and no considerably larger clone is one nucleotide away.

On the study overall, not on this receptor specifically: The number of individuals in the TCR sequencing and HLA analysis was acknowledged as relatively small.

High-throughput TCR beta sequencing profiled peripheral blood CD8+ and CD4+ T cells from healthy donors, Susac syndrome patients and multiple sclerosis patients. Treatment-naive patients with stable or active relapsing-remitting disease fulfilling revised McDonald criteria were used as multiple sclerosis controls. Bulk CD8+ and CD4+ T cells were purified magnetically by negative isolation, whereas CD8+ TEMRA cells were enriched by FACS. Blood was drawn into EDTA tubes, processed within 24 hours, and PBMCs were isolated by density gradient centrifugation. PBMCs intended for TCR sequencing were cryopreserved in liquid nitrogen and thawed later in a water bath at 37 degrees C. Purity of sorted or isolated CD4+, CD8+ and CD8+ TEMRA cells was at least 90%. The germline V gene yields MGHRA for CDR1 and YSYEKL for CDR2. The CDR3 runs 21 amino acids, cysteine and phenylalanine included. Only the CDR3 DNA is retained, 63 bases long and in frame from the first base. The V end loses 2 bases and the J end loses 0 bases, and a stretch of 26 bases separates them.

RNA was extracted with the RNeasy kit and roughly 0.5 to 1 ug was reverse transcribed using random hexamers. The immunoSEQ multiplex PCR assay, which covers 54 Vbeta and 13 Jbeta segments, was used to amplify TCR beta CDR3 regions. PCR amplification bias was corrected by using a synthetic template baseline for primer optimization and computational correction. The authors' analysis ran thus. Only productive sequences were kept, with reads annotated to V, D and J genes according to IMGT and analyzed in immunoSEQ Analyzer. Clonality was calculated as one minus the Shannon entropy normalized by log2 of the number of productive unique sequences. For each patient and control, public and private clones were evaluated among the 100 most prevalent clones. Clones were defined as Susac-specific if absent from the healthy and MS cohorts, from 1052 published viral clones and from other ImmuneACCESS disease sequences. In-frame beta chains were kept once TCRdb had trimmed the public reads at Q25 with fastp and called clones with MiXCR. Entries are consolidated by CDR3 protein sequence, retaining the most common genes and DNA. TCRdb assigned the V and J calls; the authors' analysis was not used. For this sample the table gives some 110,000 distinct CDR3 sequences, of which 80% to 95% were detected only once. The top ten clones comprise approximately 0.31% of the sample.

The chain is assembled from TRBV4-1 and TRBJ2-1; D gene: possibly TRBD1, on 8 matching bases. Sequencing was done on a sample of CD8+ T cells from PBMCs. This sequence originates from a human donor with multiple sclerosis. The nucleotide sequence reads TGCGCCAGCAGCCAATCTTCGACCAGGGGGCGGTTAGCGGGCTCCTACAATGAGCAGTTCTTC. Its protein is CASSQSSTRGRLAGSYNEQFF.